This section outlines one T cell receptor beta chain sequence together with its context. The data derive from a study of blood T cell repertoires in COVID-19. On the study more broadly: T cells, B-cell-depleted T cells, or PBMCs provided the cDNA or gDNA that served as material.

The CDR3 consists of 16 residues. Germline V gene lookup returns CDR1 KGHSH and CDR2 LQKENI. The V segment lost 6 bases and the J segment 0 bases; nucleotides outside the gene matches: 7. Authors' methods: Estimates of nucleated cell counts were drawn from the amplification of reference gene primers. Profiling relied on immunoSEQ multiplex PCR, and the TCRdb table lists in-frame clones only, not all of them. V and J calls and clone size are given by that table; D and trimming were obtained from the DNA. The repertoire holds 140,000 to 150,000 clones, with 87% as singletons. The specimen was peripheral blood. The rearrangement joins TRBV18 to TRBJ2-2, with 7 nucleotides matching TRBD1. The TCR sequence derives from a man aged 45-65 years who had recovered from COVID-19. DNA for the CDR3: TGTGCCAGCTCGAACACCGGGACAGCGAACACCGGGGAGCTGTTTTTT. Translating it yields CASSNTGTANTGELFF.